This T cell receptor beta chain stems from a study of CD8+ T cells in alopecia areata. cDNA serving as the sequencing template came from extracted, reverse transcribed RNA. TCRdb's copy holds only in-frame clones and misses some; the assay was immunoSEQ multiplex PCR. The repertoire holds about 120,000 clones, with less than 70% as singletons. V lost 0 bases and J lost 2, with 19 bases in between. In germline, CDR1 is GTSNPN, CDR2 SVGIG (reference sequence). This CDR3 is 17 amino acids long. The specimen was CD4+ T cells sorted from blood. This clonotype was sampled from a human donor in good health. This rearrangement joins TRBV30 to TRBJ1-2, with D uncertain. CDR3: CAWSVGSTRALNYGYTF. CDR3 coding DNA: TGTGCCTGGAGTGTAGGGTCCACACGAGCCCTAAACTATGGCTACACCTTC.